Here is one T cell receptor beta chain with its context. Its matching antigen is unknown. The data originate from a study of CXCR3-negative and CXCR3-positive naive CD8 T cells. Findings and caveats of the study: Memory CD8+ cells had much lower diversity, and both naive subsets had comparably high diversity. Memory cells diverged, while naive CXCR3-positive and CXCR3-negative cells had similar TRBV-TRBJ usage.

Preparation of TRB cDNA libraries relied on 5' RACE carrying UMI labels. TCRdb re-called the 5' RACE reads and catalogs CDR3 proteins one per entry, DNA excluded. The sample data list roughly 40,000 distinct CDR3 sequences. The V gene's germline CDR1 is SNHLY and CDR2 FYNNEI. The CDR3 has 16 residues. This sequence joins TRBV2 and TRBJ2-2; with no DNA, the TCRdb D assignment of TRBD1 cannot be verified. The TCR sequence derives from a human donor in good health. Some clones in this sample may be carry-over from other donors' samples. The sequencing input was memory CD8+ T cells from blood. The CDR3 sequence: CASSGGDRGSTGELFF. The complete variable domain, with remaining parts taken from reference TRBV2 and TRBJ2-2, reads EPEVTQTPSHQVTQMGQEVILRCVPISNHLYFYWYRQILGQKVEFLVSFYNNEISEKSEIFDDQFSVERPDGSNFTLKIRSTKLEDSAMYFCASSGGDRGSTGELFFGEGSRLTVL.